This T cell receptor (beta chain) was retrieved from a study of OX40 agonist ivuxolimab in advanced cancers. At the level of the study: An anti-OX40 (CD134) antibody with agonistic activity, ivuxolimab, was administered to patients. The study gave patients intravenous ivuxolimab at 0.01 to 10 mg/kg every 2 weeks. Partial responses were achieved by three patients, one with hepatocellular carcinoma and two with cutaneous melanoma. Points from the study as a whole: The study found that CD8+ T cells averaged more expanded clones than CD4+.

Germline-derived CDR1 and CDR2 are SEHNR and FQNEAQ (reference sequence). The CDR3 consists of 16 residues. With V trimmed by 1 base and J by 2 bases, 3 bases remained unmatched. Sequencing was performed with immunoSEQ multiplex PCR; in TCRdb, only in-frame clones are kept and a portion is missing. Among tens of thousands of clones listed, around 80% were seen once. Regarding this clone: Antigen specificity is unknown.

Sequencing was performed on CD4+ or CD8+ T cells sorted from blood, taken in a trial of the OX40 agonist ivuxolimab. The clonotype was recovered from an adult with an advanced solid tumor such as melanoma, head and neck, liver or kidney cancer. The genes are TRBV7-9 and TRBJ2-3; 10 nucleotides line up with TRBD2. Written as DNA, the CDR3 is TGTGCCAGCAGCTTAGTTAGCGGGAGGCTCACAGATACGCAGTATTTT. Translated, it gives CASSLVSGRLTDTQYF.